The entry below describes one T cell receptor (beta chain). The V gene's germline CDR1 is LNHDA and CDR2 SQIVND (reference sequence). The CDR3 loop spans 18 amino acids. V lost 6 bases, J lost 0 bases, and 9 bases stayed unmatched. The sample comes from a study of blood T cell repertoires in COVID-19. In the original processing: Amplification from reference gene primers served as the basis for estimated nucleated cell counts. Clones were read by immunoSEQ multiplex PCR, and TCRdb kept only the in-frame ones, dropping some. The D gene and trimming were derived from the DNA, and the V and J assignments and clone size from that table. The data show around 140,000 clones, with over 70% seen just once and 30% to 45% held by the top ten.

This rearrangement joins TRBV19 to TRBJ1-5; 12 nucleotides line up with TRBD1. Sequencing used peripheral blood. The clonotype comes from a man in his fifties who had recovered from COVID-19. CDR3 residues: CASRRGTGGGISNQPQHF. CDR3 DNA: TGTGCCAGTAGGCGCGGGACAGGGGGCGGCATTAGCAATCAGCCCCAGCATTTT.